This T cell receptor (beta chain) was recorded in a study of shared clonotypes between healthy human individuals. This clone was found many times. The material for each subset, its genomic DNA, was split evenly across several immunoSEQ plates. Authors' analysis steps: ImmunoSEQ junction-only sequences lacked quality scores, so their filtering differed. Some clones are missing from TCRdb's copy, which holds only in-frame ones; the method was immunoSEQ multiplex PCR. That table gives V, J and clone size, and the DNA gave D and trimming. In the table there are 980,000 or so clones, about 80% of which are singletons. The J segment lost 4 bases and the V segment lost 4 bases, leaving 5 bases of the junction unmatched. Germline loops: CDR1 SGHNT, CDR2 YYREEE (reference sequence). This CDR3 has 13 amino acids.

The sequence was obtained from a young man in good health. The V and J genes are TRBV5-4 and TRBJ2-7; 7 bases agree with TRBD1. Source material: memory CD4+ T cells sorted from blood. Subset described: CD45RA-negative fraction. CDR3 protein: CASSPGQQYEQYF. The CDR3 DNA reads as TGTGCCAGCAGCCCGGGACAGCAATACGAGCAGTACTTC.